The T cell receptor beta chain under discussion was sequenced for a study of shared clonotypes between healthy human individuals. Study summary: Researchers drew samples from two women and a few men aged 18 to 49. Plates per donor: three CD4 naive, three CD4 memory, two CD8 naive, one CD8 memory.

Deep level was the assay's run setting. Sequencing was performed with immunoSEQ multiplex PCR; in TCRdb, only in-frame clones are kept and a portion is missing. The sample records about 590,000 clones, around 95% being singletons. CD45RO-negative CD8 cells positively selected for CCR7 made up the naive population, which excluded terminally differentiated effector memory CD45RA+ cells. Donors were healthy HIV-negative adults without recent acute infections or vaccinations. Germline V gene data show CDR1 as MGHRA and CDR2 as YSYEKL. Trimming removed 6 bases from V and 8 bases from J, with 13 bases in between. The CDR3 has 12 residues.

The TCR was taken from a woman aged 25 to 39 in good health. V usage is TRBV4-1 and J usage is TRBJ1-1; D is undetermined. The sequenced sample was naive CD8+ T cells sorted from blood. The CDR3 DNA reads TGCGCCAGCAGTAACGGACTGACCGAAGCTTTCTTT. Its translation is CASSNGLTEAFF.